Presented here are 21 T cell receptor beta chains from one specimen sequenced in a study of blood T cell repertoires in COVID-19. The table came from immunoSEQ multiplex PCR; TCRdb's copy has only in-frame clones and leaves some out. Among 70,000 to 95,000 clones listed, approximately 89% were seen once. Sequencing input: peripheral blood. Every receptor here comes from a man in his forties or fifties with COVID-19, enrolled during active disease.

The chain links TRBV9 to TRBJ1-1; weak D call: TRBD1 (6 bases). Germline CDR1 SGDLS, CDR2 YYNGEE. CDR3 length: 14 amino acids. V was pared by 3 bases and J by 4 bases, with 13 bases between. DNA of the CDR3: TGTGCCAGCAGCGCGCATACGGACAGCACTGAAGCTTTCTTT. Its protein product is CASSAHTDSTEAFF. Filled out from reference TRBV9 and TRBJ1-1, the complete variable domain reads DSGVTQTPKHLITATGQRVTLRCSPRSGDLSVYWYQQSLDQGLQFLIQYYNGEERAKGNILERFSAQQFPDLHSELNLSSLELGDSALYFCASSAHTDSTEAFFGQGTRLTVV.

This clone occurred once. V usage is TRBV5-5 and J usage is TRBJ1-1; maybe TRBD1 (5 bases). Germline-derived CDR1 and CDR2 are SGHKS and YYEKEE (reference sequence). The V end was cut by 2 bases, the J end by 4 bases, with 21 bases between. CDR3 length equals 17 residues. CDR3 protein: CASSFRTPGYVGTEAFF. CDR3 sequence (DNA): TGTGCCAGCAGCTTCCGGACACCAGGGTATGTGGGCACTGAAGCTTTCTTT. Complete variable domain (other parts from reference TRBV5-5 and TRBJ1-1): DAGVTQSPTHLIKTRGQQVTLRCSPISGHKSVSWYQQVLGQGPQFIFQYYEKEERGRGNFPDRFSARQFPNYSSELNVNALLLGDSALYLCASSFRTPGYVGTEAFFGQGTRLTVV.

The V gene is TRBV6-5, the J gene TRBJ2-7; TRBD2 is a possible D gene (5 bases). The V gene lost 0 bases and the J gene lost 4 bases, with 13 bases spanning the gap. Germline loops: CDR1 MNHEY, CDR2 SVGAGI. The CDR3 loop spans 15 amino acids. CDR3 sequence (DNA): TGTGCCAGCAGTTACTCGAAGGGAGACGGTTACGAGCAGTACGTC. It codes for CASSYSKGDGYEQYV.

This clone appeared a single time. The rearrangement links TRBV9 to TRBJ1-2; 12 bases line up with TRBD1. The CDR3 has 14 residues. With 4 bases clipped from V and 13 bases from J, the junction kept 11 bases outside the gene matches. CDR1 SGDLS and CDR2 YYNGEE come from the germline V gene. The CDR3 spells CASSNRDRGRQATF. Here the CDR3 DNA reads TGTGCCAGCAGCAACCGGGACAGGGGGCGCCAGGCCACCTTC. The whole variable domain, remainder taken from reference TRBV9 and TRBJ1-2, is DSGVTQTPKHLITATGQRVTLRCSPRSGDLSVYWYQQSLDQGLQFLIQYYNGEERAKGNILERFSAQQFPDLHSELNLSSLELGDSALYFCASSNRDRGRQATFGSGTRLTVV.

The table lists this clone with a few counts. The chain uses TRBV7-3 and TRBJ2-5; the D gene is possibly TRBD2 (5 bases). The germline V and J ends were trimmed by 0 bases and 3 bases, with 5 bases remaining between them. Germline V gene lookup returns CDR1 SGHTA and CDR2 FQGTGA. There are 13 residues in the CDR3. The chain's CDR3 is CASSLTSEETQYF. CDR3 bases: TGTGCCAGCAGCTTAACTAGCGAAGAGACCCAGTACTTC. Complete variable domain (other parts from reference TRBV7-3 and TRBJ2-5): GAGVSQTPSNKVTEKGKYVELRCDPISGHTALYWYRQSLGQGPEFLIYFQGTGAADDSGLPNDRFFAVRPEGSVSTLKIQRTERGDSAVYLCASSLTSEETQYFGPGTRLLVL.

The genes are TRBV9 and TRBJ2-5, with D possibly TRBD1 on 6 matching bases. CDR1 is SGDLS and CDR2 is YYNGEE in the germline V gene. The CDR3 sequence is 16 residues long. V was pared by 0 bases and J by 5 bases, with 17 bases between. The CDR3 DNA reads TGTGCCAGCAGCGTAGGGAGAGACACAGGGTTGGAGACCCAGTACTTC. It yields the protein CASSVGRDTGLETQYF.

The rearrangement uses TRBV7-2 and TRBJ2-1, with 7 bases matching TRBD2. Germline V gives CDR1 SGHTA, CDR2 FQGNSA. J lost 9 bases, V lost 3 bases, and 8 bases had no gene match. This CDR3 has 14 amino acids. In nucleotides, the CDR3 is TGTGCCAGCAGCTTGTCAGGCGGGAGCAGTGAGCAGTTCTTC. Translating gives CASSLSGGSSEQFF.

The chain has TRBV7-9 and TRBJ1-4, with D possibly TRBD1 on 6 matching bases. There are 16 residues in the CDR3. The V and J ends lost 4 bases and 5 bases respectively, with 17 bases between them. Germline V gives CDR1 SEHNR, CDR2 FQNEAQ (reference sequence). CDR3 region: CASSSEGGKANEKLFF. CDR3 bases: TGTGCCAGCAGCTCGGAGGGGGGGAAGGCCAATGAAAAACTGTTTTTT. Supplemented by reference TRBV7-9 and TRBJ1-4, the full variable domain reads DTGVSQNPRHKITKRGQNVTFRCDPISEHNRLYWYRQTLGQGPEFLTYFQNEAQLEKSRLLSDRFSAERPKGSFSTLEIQRTEQGDSAMYLCASSSEGGKANEKLFFGSGTQLSVL.

This rearrangement joins TRBV27 to TRBJ1-4; 8 bases map to TRBD1. V was pared by 5 bases and J by 7 bases, with 9 bases of the junction left unmatched. The CDR3 extends over 15 amino acids. The germline V gene has CDR1 MNHEY and CDR2 SMNVEV (reference sequence). This CDR3 reads CASSPDRGLGEKLFF. The DNA of the CDR3 is TGTGCCAGCAGTCCTGACAGGGGACTTGGTGAAAAACTGTTTTTT.

This clone appeared once. The V gene is TRBV6-2 or TRBV6-3, the J gene TRBJ2-1, with D unresolved. From germline, CDR1 is MNHEY and CDR2 SVGEGT. This CDR3 region has 14 residues. V was shortened by 2 bases and J by 8 bases, with 13 bases between the two germline ends. The CDR3 protein is CASSYGSSLHEQFF. The CDR3 DNA reads as TGTGCCAGCAGTTACGGTTCTAGTCTTCATGAGCAGTTCTTC.

The chain recombines TRBV19 with TRBJ1-5; D is possibly TRBD1 (6 bases). Germline-derived CDR1 and CDR2 are LNHDA and SQIVND (reference sequence). The V gene lost 7 bases and the J gene lost 2 bases, with 15 bases spanning the gap. The CDR3 runs 15 residues. CDR3: CASNGQSAGNQPQHF. The CDR3 DNA reads as TGTGCCAGTAACGGACAGAGTGCTGGCAATCAGCCCCAGCATTTT.

This chain uses TRBV5-4 with TRBJ2-7; TRBD2 matches 10 bases. The V gene end was trimmed by 1 base and the J gene end by 8 bases; junction bases not matched to a gene: 0. The CDR3 is made up of 12 amino acids. Germline V gene sequence: CDR1 SGHNT, CDR2 YYREEE (reference sequence). The CDR3 nucleotides are TGTGCCAGCAGCTTGACTAGCGGGAAGCAGTACTTC. Encoded protein: CASSLTSGKQYF.

This clone was recorded once. The sample holds other DNA sequences that translate to the same CDR3. This sequence joins TRBV18 and TRBJ2-5; no firm D call. V lost 2 bases and J lost 1, with 5 bases in between. Germline lookup yields CDR1 KGHSH and CDR2 LQKENI. The CDR3 is made up of 13 amino acids. In DNA form, the CDR3 reads TGTGCCAGCTCACCAGGGCTCCAAGAGACCCAGTACTTC. Its protein is CASSPGLQETQYF.

V usage is TRBV19 and J usage is TRBJ2-1; D not certain. V was shortened by 5 bases and J by 8 bases, with 10 bases between the two germline ends. This CDR3 contains 12 residues. Germline V gene sequence: CDR1 LNHDA, CDR2 SQIVND (reference sequence). Here the CDR3 reads CASSPSVDEQFF. In nucleotides, the CDR3 is TGTGCCAGTAGTCCGTCGGTAGATGAGCAGTTCTTC.

The chain carries TRBV3-1 (or the pseudogene TRBV3-2) and TRBJ2-1, with D unclear. Trimming left V 0 bases short and J 5 bases short, with 8 bases between. The CDR3 runs 14 residues. Germline CDR1 reads LGHDT; CDR2 reads YNNKEL (reference sequence). DNA of the CDR3: TGTGCCAGCAGCCAAGATATGAGGAACAATGAGCAGTTCTTC. Translating gives CASSQDMRNNEQFF.

The J gene is TRBJ1-6, the V gene TRBV10-2, with TRBD1 matching 11 bases. The CDR3 is 16 residues long. J lost 6 bases, V lost 6 bases, and 7 bases had no gene match. CDR1 and CDR2 (germline): WSHSY, SAAADI. The CDR3 protein is CASRQSGQGANSPLHF. The CDR3 bases are TGCGCCAGCAGACAGTCAGGACAGGGGGCTAATTCACCCCTCCACTTT.

This rearrangement joins TRBV12-3 or TRBV12-4 to TRBJ2-3, with D hard to call. Trimming left V 6 bases short and J 2 bases short, with 3 bases between. The CDR3 extends over 11 amino acids. This CDR3 reads CASSITDTQYF. The CDR3 DNA follows: TGTGCCAGCAGCATCACAGATACGCAGTATTTT.

The gene calls are TRBV6-6 and TRBJ2-5; the match to TRBD2 covers 14 bases. Germline-derived CDR1 and CDR2 are MNHNY and SVGAGI (reference sequence). CDR3 length: 15 amino acids. J lost 4 bases, V lost 6 bases, and 4 bases had no gene match. CDR3 loop: CASSDGLAGGETQYF. CDR3 DNA sequence: TGTGCCAGCAGCGACGGACTAGCGGGAGGAGAGACCCAGTACTTC.

The chain joins TRBV4-2 to TRBJ1-2; D is uncertain. Germline V gene lookup returns CDR1 LGHNA and CDR2 YNFKEQ. This CDR3 region has 15 residues. Trimming pared 1 base from V and 0 bases from J, leaving 9 bases between. CDR3 coding DNA: TGTGCCAGCAGCCAAGCTTCCGGTACTAACTATGGCTACACCTTC. It is translated as CASSQASGTNYGYTF.

The chain is built from TRBV7-2 and TRBJ1-2; D remains ambiguous. Germline CDR1 and CDR2: SGHTA and FQGNSA. The length of the CDR3 is 12 residues. With 3 bases removed from V and 8 bases from J, the gap between germline ends came to 10 bases. CDR3 in DNA: TGTGCCAGCAGCTTCTCAGATGTAGGCTACACCTTC. It specifies CASSFSDVGYTF.

The J gene is TRBJ1-3, the V gene TRBV10-3, with TRBD1 matching over 8 bases. V lost 4 bases and J lost 0; bases outside the gene matches: 2. This CDR3 has 15 amino acids. Germline loops: CDR1 ENHRY, CDR2 SYGVKD. CDR3 loop: CAISGTGGSGNTIYF. CDR3 bases: TGTGCCATCAGTGGAACAGGGGGCTCTGGAAACACCATATATTTT.